One sample yielded the 10 T cell receptor beta chains listed below, sequenced in a study of T-cell memory formation after mild COVID-19. TCRdb re-called the 5' RACE reads with MiXCR, one entry per CDR3 protein. The sample holds about 320,000 distinct CDR3 sequences; around an eighth are singletons and the top ten take approximately 22%. Sequencing used PBMCs or a T cell subset sorted from them (not recorded which). These receptors were collected from a man between 18 and 35 years old who had mild COVID-19 (a few samples of this study predate the infection). Cell type and time point are not known.

This clonotype has a handful of counts. The chain combines TRBV28 with TRBJ2-5; D possibly corresponds to TRBD2 (5 bases). Looked up from germline, CDR1 is MDHEN and CDR2 is SYDVKM. This CDR3 region has 13 residues. This CDR3 reads CASLAWGEETQYF. CDR3 nucleotide sequence: TGTGCTTCGCTCGCCTGGGGAGAAGAGACCCAGTACTTC.

The rearrangement links TRBV12-3 or TRBV12-4 to TRBJ2-3; 9 bases match TRBD1. CDR3 length equals 15 residues. V lost 7 bases to trimming and J lost 4 bases; unmatched junction nucleotides: 9. As DNA, the CDR3 is TGTGCCAGCAACCTCCGGGACAGGGTCGCAGATACGCAGTATTTT. It translates to CASNLRDRVADTQYF.

In this sample, this clonotype turned up a few times. This chain connects TRBV20-1 to TRBJ2-7; 10 positions agree with TRBD2. The CDR3 is 15 amino acids. Germline assignment: CDR1 DFQATT and CDR2 SNEGSKA (reference sequence). The CDR3 region has the DNA TGCGGTGCTACAGAGGCCACTAGCGGGGAAACCGAGCAGTACGTC. It is translated as CGATEATSGETEQYV.

This clonotype came up a few times. This sequence joins TRBV24-1 and TRBJ2-3; D call uncertain. The CDR3 has 12 residues. Germline values: CDR1 KGHDR, CDR2 SFDVKD. V was trimmed by 5 bases and J by 6 bases, leaving 8 bases between them. CDR3 bases: TGTGCCACCAGTGTTGGTTGGGATACGCAGTATTTT. Encoded protein: CATSVGWDTQYF.

This clonotype was detected ten times or more. This sequence joins TRBV12-3 or TRBV12-4 and TRBJ2-6, with unresolved D. V lost 2 bases and J lost 4, with 9 bases in between. The CDR3 is 15 amino acids. CDR3 coding DNA: TGTGCCAGCAGTTTATTCAACCCCGGGGCCAACGTCCTGACTTTC. It encodes CASSLFNPGANVLTF.

In its sample, this clonotype was seen a few times. The chain uses TRBV6-2 or TRBV6-3 and TRBJ2-1; tentatively, D is TRBD1 (5 bases). CDR3 length equals 12 residues. Germline loops: CDR1 MNHEY, CDR2 SVGEGT. The V end was cut by 7 bases, the J end by 7 bases, with 11 bases between. CDR3: CASTSRVNEQFF. Here the CDR3 DNA reads TGTGCCAGCACCAGCAGGGTGAATGAGCAGTTCTTC.

The CDR3 loop reads CASRLAGTGVREQYF. Here the CDR3 DNA reads TGTGCCAGCAGATTAGCCGGGACAGGGGTGCGGGAGCAGTACTTC. The chain has TRBV27 and TRBJ2-7, with 10 bases aligning to TRBD1. Trimming at V came to 6 bases and at J to 7 bases, leaving 12 bases not matched to a gene. CDR3 length: 15 residues. In germline, CDR1 is MNHEY, CDR2 SMNVEV (reference sequence).

The chain combines TRBV7-2 with TRBJ2-1; tentative D call: TRBD1 (6 bases). The ends were cut back, 3 bases at V and 14 bases at J, with 14 bases in the middle. This CDR3 is built from 12 residues. Looked up from germline, CDR1 is SGHTA and CDR2 is FQGNSA. CDR3 sequence: CASSFRTEWKFF. Here the CDR3 DNA reads TGTGCCAGCAGCTTCCGGACAGAGTGGAAGTTCTTC.

The V gene is TRBV7-6, the J gene TRBJ2-7, with 10 bases matching TRBD2. CDR3 length: 15 amino acids. With 4 bases clipped from V and 4 bases from J, the junction kept 7 bases outside the gene matches. The germline gives CDR1 SGHVS, CDR2 FNYEAQ. CDR3 sequence (DNA): TGTGCCAGCAGCTCGACTAGCGGGTTGGGATACGAGCAGTACTTC. Translating it yields CASSSTSGLGYEQYF. The entire variable domain, with the rest obtained from reference TRBV7-6 and TRBJ2-7, is as follows: GAGVSQSPRYKVTKRGQDVALRCDPISGHVSLYWYRQALGQGPEFLTYFNYEAQQDKSGLPNDRFSAERPEGSISTLTIQRTEQRDSAMYRCASSSTSGLGYEQYFGPGTRLTVT.

This clonotype was found a few times. The chain combines TRBV7-2 with TRBJ1-2, with 8 bases lining up with TRBD1. V was pared by 3 bases and J by 0 bases, with 9 bases of the junction left unmatched. CDR1 is SGHTA, CDR2 FQGNSA, per germline. This CDR3 spans 17 amino acids. The CDR3 nucleotides read TGTGCCAGCAGCTTCTTACAGGGGGGTAGGCCTAACTATGGCTACACCTTC. Translation gives CASSFLQGGRPNYGYTF.